These T cell receptor beta chains were read from a single sample in a study of blood T cell repertoires in COVID-19. Repertoires were generated with immunoSEQ multiplex PCR, while TCRdb's copy carries only in-frame clones and drops some. The data show under 300,000 clones, approximately 80% seen once. The material sequenced was peripheral blood. The source of these receptors is a man aged 35-49 years who had recovered from COVID-19. Both conserved end residues are part of each CDR3. A D gene is named only where the DNA matches it firmly. Clone size is not always given. Where it is, it says once, few, many or a class for expanded clones.

d_call j_call v_call cdr3_length clone_size cdr3_aa cdr3_nt
- TRBJ2-7 TRBV18 13 - CASSPDISYEQYF TGTGCCAGCTCACCGGACATCTCCTACGAGCAGTACTTC
- TRBJ1-1 TRBV15 13 - CATSGEVDTEAFF TGTGCCACCAGCGGCGAGGTGGACACTGAAGCTTTCTTT
TRBD1 TRBJ2-7 TRBV7-6 15 - CASSHRTGALGEQYF TGTGCCAGCAGCCACCGGACAGGGGCCCTTGGCGAGCAGTACTTC
- TRBJ2-1 TRBV7-9 13 - CASSLGLRNEQFF TGTGCCAGCAGCTTGGGACTCCGCAATGAGCAGTTCTTC
- TRBJ2-7 TRBV5-6 13 - CASSLEAVYEQYF TGTGCCAGCAGCTTGGAGGCGGTCTACGAGCAGTACTTC
- TRBJ1-1 TRBV5-1 15 - CASSTLTRGGTEAFF TGCGCCAGCAGCACTCTGACCCGAGGGGGAACTGAAGCTTTCTTT
TRBD1 TRBJ2-3 TRBV3-1/TRBV3-2 16 - CASSPLGQGGTDTQYF TGTGCCAGCAGCCCCTTGGGACAGGGGGGCACAGATACGCAGTATTTT
TRBD2 TRBJ2-1 TRBV18 16 - CASSPPGLAGYNEQFF TGTGCCAGCTCACCACCAGGACTAGCGGGATACAATGAGCAGTTCTTC
TRBD1 TRBJ2-6 TRBV7-2 16 - CASSFWTGTGANVLTF TGTGCCAGCAGCTTCTGGACAGGGACTGGGGCCAACGTCCTGACTTTC
TRBD2 TRBJ2-2 TRBV9 15 - CASSVAGRGTGELFF TGTGCCAGCAGCGTAGCGGGGAGGGGCACCGGGGAGCTGTTTTTT
TRBD2 TRBJ2-1 TRBV7-2 17 - CASSLGLSGGAYNEQFF TGTGCCAGCAGCTTAGGCCTCTCCGGGGGGGCCTACAATGAGCAGTTCTTC
- TRBJ2-1 TRBV21-1 19 few CASSKDPAGGPCSYNEQFF TGTGCCAGCAGCAAAGACCCAGCGGGAGGGCCTTGCTCCTACAATGAGCAGTTCTTC
TRBD2 TRBJ2-2 TRBV28 17 - CASIPWASGSINGELFF TGTGCCAGCATCCCCTGGGCTAGCGGGAGTATCAACGGGGAGCTGTTTTTT
TRBD1 TRBJ2-7 TRBV13 15 - CASSLWTGITYEQYF TGTGCCAGCAGCCTTTGGACAGGGATTACCTACGAGCAGTACTTC
TRBD1 TRBJ2-5 TRBV13 15 - CASSSWGQGRETQYF TGTGCCAGCAGCTCTTGGGGACAGGGGAGGGAGACCCAGTACTTC
- TRBJ1-1 TRBV9 14 once CASSVGPRGSEAFF TGTGCCAGCAGCGTAGGCCCCCGAGGTTCTGAAGCTTTCTTT
- TRBJ2-3 TRBV6-5 13 - CASRPTSGDTQYF TGTGCCAGCAGACCCACGAGTGGTGATACGCAGTATTTT
- TRBJ1-4 TRBV7-2 12 few CASSSLGQGLFF TGTGCCAGCAGCTCTCTTGGCCAGGGACTGTTTTTT
- TRBJ2-1 TRBV29-1 14 - CSVVFWSGENEQFF TGCAGCGTTGTATTCTGGTCGGGAGAGAATGAGCAGTTCTTC
TRBD1 TRBJ2-5 TRBV23-1 15 - CASSQWDRDQETQYF TGCGCCAGCAGTCAATGGGACAGGGATCAAGAGACCCAGTACTTC
- TRBJ2-1 TRBV11-2 16 - CASSLDRVLAYNEQFF TGTGCCAGCAGCTTAGACAGGGTCCTGGCCTACAATGAGCAGTTCTTC
- TRBJ1-4 TRBV9 14 - CASSGPRVGEKLFF TGTGCCAGCAGCGGCCCCAGGGTTGGAGAAAAACTGTTTTTT
TRBD2 TRBJ2-1 TRBV27 16 - CASSSRLAASYNEQFF TGTGCCAGCAGTTCGAGACTAGCGGCCTCCTACAATGAGCAGTTCTTC
TRBD2 TRBJ2-7 TRBV7-2 17 - CASSIRTSGRTSYEQYF TGTGCCAGCAGCATCCGGACTAGCGGGAGGACCTCCTACGAGCAGTACTTC
TRBD1 TRBJ1-5 TRBV2 13 - CASTGTDNQPQHF TGTGCCAGCACGGGGACAGACAATCAGCCCCAGCATTTT
- TRBJ2-7 TRBV5-1 16 - CASSLISGQSSYEQYF TGCGCCAGCAGCTTGATCTCAGGACAGAGCTCCTACGAGCAGTACTTC
- TRBJ1-2 TRBV18 17 - CASSPGGRRGTNYGYTF TGTGCCAGCTCACCGGGGGGGCGCAGGGGCACTAACTATGGCTACACCTTC
TRBD2 TRBJ2-3 TRBV6-2/TRBV6-3 17 - CASSYQAGEESTDTQYF TGTGCCAGCAGTTACCAAGCGGGAGAGGAGAGCACAGATACGCAGTATTTT
- TRBJ2-1 TRBV11-2 14 - CASSLLLRDSEQFF TGTGCCAGCAGCTTATTATTGCGGGATTCTGAGCAGTTCTTC
TRBD1 TRBJ1-1 TRBV2 13 - CASSRQGNTEAFF TGTGCCAGCAGCCGACAGGGGAACACTGAAGCTTTCTTT
TRBD2 TRBJ2-3 TRBV15 16 - CATSRIPAGNTDTQYF TGTGCCACCAGCAGGATCCCAGCGGGAAACACAGATACGCAGTATTTT
- TRBJ2-7 TRBV7-2 15 - CASSPVRQGLREQYF TGTGCCAGCAGCCCCGTGAGGCAGGGTCTACGAGAGCAGTACTTC
- TRBJ2-1 TRBV5-1 14 - CASSLGWRVREQFF TGCGCCAGCAGCTTGGGTTGGAGGGTACGGGAGCAGTTCTTC
TRBD1 TRBJ2-2 TRBV5-1 15 - CASSLGRGTTGELFF TGCGCCAGCAGCCTTGGCAGGGGGACCACCGGGGAGCTGTTTTTT
- TRBJ2-7 TRBV3-1/TRBV3-2 13 - CASSQRVGYEQYF TGTGCCAGCAGCCAACGAGTTGGCTACGAGCAGTACTTC
TRBD1 TRBJ1-2 TRBV7-2 14 once CASSSRGFNYGYTF TGTGCCAGCAGCTCCAGGGGGTTTAACTATGGCTACACCTTC
- TRBJ2-7 TRBV11-3 15 - CASSDHRAGTYEQYF TGTGCCAGCAGCGACCACAGGGCGGGCACCTACGAGCAGTACTTC
TRBD1 TRBJ1-6 TRBV19 15 - CASSPGQGYNSPLHF TGTGCCAGTAGTCCGGGACAGGGTTATAATTCACCCCTCCACTTT
- TRBJ1-2 TRBV6-5 14 - CASSSHPTNYGYTF TGTGCCAGCAGTTCCCATCCAACTAACTATGGCTACACCTTC
- TRBJ2-2 TRBV19 12 - CASSWTPAELFF TGTGCCAGTAGCTGGACTCCCGCCGAGCTGTTTTTT
TRBD2 TRBJ2-3 TRBV10-2 16 - CASRAGLAGRGDTQYF TGCGCCAGCAGGGCAGGACTAGCGGGCAGGGGAGATACGCAGTATTTT
- TRBJ2-1 TRBV4-1 16 - CASSQATPRFYNEQFF TGCGCCAGCAGCCAAGCCACTCCCCGCTTCTACAATGAGCAGTTCTTC
- TRBJ1-2 TRBV3-1/TRBV3-2 15 - CASSEAWRPNYGYTF TGTGCCAGCAGCGAAGCATGGAGGCCTAACTATGGCTACACCTTC
- TRBJ1-1 TRBV18 14 - CASSLEGMDTEAFF TGTGCCAGCTCACTCGAGGGCATGGACACTGAAGCTTTCTTT
TRBD1 TRBJ1-2 TRBV25-1 15 - CASSGDSEGIGGYTF TGTGCCAGCAGTGGGGACAGTGAGGGTATCGGCGGCTACACCTTC
TRBD1 TRBJ1-6 TRBV18 15 - CASSTTGVGNSPLHF TGTGCCAGCTCAACCACAGGGGTGGGAAATTCACCCCTCCACTTT
TRBD2 TRBJ2-1 TRBV10-3 15 - CAISSKRGADNEQFF TGTGCCATCAGTTCCAAGCGGGGGGCAGACAATGAGCAGTTCTTC
- TRBJ1-1 TRBV18 13 - CASSPRLDTEAFF TGTGCCAGCTCACCCCGACTTGACACTGAAGCTTTCTTT
- TRBJ2-5 TRBV9 15 - CASNLEPGGQETQYF TGTGCCAGCAACCTCGAACCCGGGGGTCAAGAGACCCAGTACTTC